The clone carrying this T cell receptor (beta chain) was picked up a small number of times. Its antigen remains unknown. The data originate from a study of T-cell reconstitution after alpha-beta-depleted transplantation in children. Study-level findings and limits: In patients about two months after transplant, alpha-beta T cells reportedly arose from several hundred expanded graft clones. When one year had passed after transplant, most T-cell counts and diversity came from newly produced T cells. The origin of high day-60 TCRbeta diversity in some patients lay in surviving recipient T cells and thymic progenitors.

Trimming removed 6 bases at V and 7 bases at J, with 19 bases between. The CDR3 spans 15 residues. Germline V lookup: CDR1 LNHDA, CDR2 SQIVND (reference sequence). This sample's TCRbeta library carried unique molecular identifier barcodes. TCRdb re-called the PCR reads with MiXCR, one entry per CDR3 protein. The sample records 800,000 to 1,000,000 distinct CDR3 sequences, about 29% being singletons. This clonotype was obtained from a boy younger than two who had a stem cell transplant for SCID, so the T cells may come from the graft donor. The sequenced sample was PBMCs, mostly from graft donor cells, obtained 360 days after TCRalphabeta/CD19-depleted stem cell transplant. The chain uses TRBV19 and TRBJ2-1, with D possibly matching TRBD2 (7 bases). CDR3 in DNA: TGTGCCAGTAGAGTATCGGGGGGCCTAGTGAATGAGCAGTTCTTC. As protein: CASRVSGGLVNEQFF.